The 14 T cell receptor beta chains below were found in one sample sequenced in a study of breast tumors, draining lymph nodes, adjacent tissues (dated by TCRdb to the mid-2010s). The lymph node samples were taken from the axillary draining lymph nodes of breast cancer patients. The library was produced with multiplex PCR. The sequencer listed for this sample is Illumina HiSeq 2000. The raw public data were reprocessed by TCRdb itself: fastp quality trimming at Q25, MiXCR clonotype calling, in-frame beta chains only. One record per CDR3 amino acid sequence lists the most common genes and DNA. Recorded for this sample are about 270,000 distinct CDR3 sequences; roughly 31% of them occurred a single time. About 1.2% of the sample lies in the top ten. The sequenced material came from axillary lymph node tissue. These receptors came from a female donor with breast cancer. Some clones in this sample may be carry-over from other donors' samples.

This clonotype was picked up a small number of times. J is TRBJ1-1 and V is TRBV6-5; D is perhaps TRBD1 (5 bases). Germline CDR1 is MNHEY and CDR2 is SVGAGI. The germline V and J ends were trimmed by 5 bases and 0 bases, with 10 bases remaining between them. The CDR3 extends over 14 amino acids. The CDR3 protein is CASSRGSMNTEAFF. Written as DNA, the CDR3 is TGTGCCAGCAGTAGGGGCAGCATGAACACTGAAGCTTTCTTT.

This clonotype occurred once. With a much larger clone just one base away, this may be a read error. The chain has TRBV5-4 and TRBJ2-1; D remains ambiguous. In germline, CDR1 is SGHNT, CDR2 YYREEE (reference sequence). Trimming left V 3 bases short and J 10 bases short, with 8 bases between. This CDR3 spans 11 amino acids. The CDR3 reads CASSSKLEQFF. The CDR3 nucleotides are TGTGCCAGCAGCTCGAAGTTGGAGCAGTTCTTC.

This clonotype has only one observation. Here the CDR3 reads CASRLLAGDTIYF. CDR3 nucleotides: TGTGCCAGTAGGCTCCTAGCGGGAGACACCATATATTTT. The chain employs TRBV19 and TRBJ1-3, with unresolved D. V gave up 6 bases and J gave up 8 bases, with 14 bases separating them. This CDR3 has 13 amino acids. The germline V gene has CDR1 LNHDA and CDR2 SQIVND (reference sequence).

The chain couples TRBV30 to TRBJ2-7; 8 bases align to TRBD1. The junction had 9 bases not matched to a gene; V was cut back by 0 bases and J by 2 bases. The CDR3 contains 16 residues. The germline V gene has CDR1 GTSNPN and CDR2 SVGIG (reference sequence). Here the CDR3 DNA reads TGTGCCTGGAGTGTTCTCGGACAGGGACTTACCTACGAGCAGTACTTC. This sequence encodes CAWSVLGQGLTYEQYF.

At least ten counts were recorded for this clonotype. The chain uses TRBV5-6 and TRBJ2-1, with 9 nucleotides matching TRBD2. Trimming at V came to 0 bases and at J to 10 bases, leaving 14 bases not matched to a gene. Germline V gene data show CDR1 as SGHDT and CDR2 as YYEEEE. The CDR3 spans 17 residues. CDR3 loop: CASSLEAGGVPIGEQFF. CDR3 nucleotides: TGTGCCAGCAGCTTGGAGGCGGGAGGGGTTCCTATAGGGGAGCAGTTCTTC.

There are many counts of this clonotype. The CDR3 here is CASSLVSPAGELFF. In DNA form, the CDR3 reads TGTGCCAGCAGTTTAGTCAGCCCCGCCGGGGAGCTGTTTTTT. V is TRBV12-3 or TRBV12-4 and J is TRBJ2-2; D unclear. There are 14 residues in the CDR3. Trimming cost V 1 base and J 6 bases, with 9 bases left between them.

In its sample, this clonotype was seen many times. The V gene is TRBV12-3 or TRBV12-4, the J gene TRBJ2-3, with 8 bases that match TRBD2. The J segment lost 6 bases and the V segment lost 8 bases, leaving 7 bases of the junction unmatched. This CDR3 region has 13 residues. The DNA for the CDR3 is TGTGCCAGCGGTGGACTAGCCTCGGATACGCAGTATTTT. Protein product: CASGGLASDTQYF.

This rearrangement joins TRBV11-2 to TRBJ1-5, with D tentatively TRBD1 (6 bases). Germline V gene lookup returns CDR1 SGHAT and CDR2 FQNNGV. V shed 0 bases and J shed 11 bases, with 17 bases lying between them. The length of the CDR3 is 15 residues. CDR3 loop: CASSLDRNREETQHF. In DNA, the CDR3 is TGTGCCAGCAGCTTAGATCGGAACAGGGAAGAGACCCAGCATTTT.

The chain joins TRBV29-1 to TRBJ2-7; 12 bases are a match to TRBD2. The CDR3 consists of 14 residues. CDR1 is SQVTM and CDR2 is ANQGSEA in the germline V gene. V shed 3 bases and J 2 bases; nucleotides not matched to a gene: 2. CDR3 region: CSVELAGGPYEQYF. The CDR3 bases are TGCAGCGTTGAGCTAGCGGGAGGGCCCTACGAGCAGTACTTC.

Notes on this clonotype: A much more abundant neighbour one base away suggests this may be a read error. This chain uses TRBV20-1 with TRBJ2-6, with TRBD1 as a possible D gene (5 bases). The CDR3 loop spans 16 amino acids. The V end was cut by 1 base, the J end by 6 bases, with 16 bases between. CDR1 DFQATT and CDR2 SNEGSKA come from the germline V gene (reference sequence). The CDR3 is CSARVRQSAAANVLTF. CDR3 DNA sequence: TGCAGTGCTAGAGTAAGACAGTCTGCTGCGGCCAACGTCCTGACTTTC.

CDR3 amino acids: CASSLGVKDGYTF. The CDR3 DNA reads as TGTGCCAGCAGTTTAGGGGTAAAAGATGGCTACACCTTC. The chain joins TRBV27 to TRBJ1-2; D remains ambiguous. CDR3 length: 13 amino acids. The V end lost 2 bases, the J end lost 6 bases, and 10 bases lay between the germline ends. Germline V gene data show CDR1 as MNHEY and CDR2 as SMNVEV (reference sequence).

In regard to this clonotype: Just one base apart from a much larger clone, this may be a read error. The chain joins TRBV11-2 to TRBJ1-2; a possible D gene is TRBD1 (5 bases). V lost 8 bases, J lost 5 bases, and 18 bases lay in between. Germline V gene data show CDR1 as SGHAT and CDR2 as FQNNGV. The CDR3 length is 14 residues. Here the CDR3 DNA reads TGTGCCAGCCCCGGGGGGGGTCCGGCATATGGCTACACCTTC. Translation gives CASPGGGPAYGYTF.

The chain recombines TRBV25-1 with TRBJ2-3, with D unclear. Germline V gene lookup returns CDR1 MGHDK and CDR2 SYGVNS. The CDR3 has 14 residues. V lost 6 bases, J lost 2 bases, and 12 bases lay in between. CDR3 residues: CASSLSQATDTQYF. The DNA of the CDR3 is TGTGCCAGCAGCTTAAGTCAGGCCACAGATACGCAGTATTTT.

This clonotype has a count of ten or more. The chain couples TRBV24-1 to TRBJ2-1; 12 bases fit TRBD2. After removal of 3 bases from V and 8 bases from J, the junction contained 7 bases not matched to a gene. Germline V gene lookup returns CDR1 KGHDR and CDR2 SFDVKD. There are 16 residues in the CDR3. The CDR3 region has the DNA TGTGCCACCAGTGATCGACTAGCGGGAGCCTCCGATGAGCAGTTCTTC. The encoded protein is CATSDRLAGASDEQFF.